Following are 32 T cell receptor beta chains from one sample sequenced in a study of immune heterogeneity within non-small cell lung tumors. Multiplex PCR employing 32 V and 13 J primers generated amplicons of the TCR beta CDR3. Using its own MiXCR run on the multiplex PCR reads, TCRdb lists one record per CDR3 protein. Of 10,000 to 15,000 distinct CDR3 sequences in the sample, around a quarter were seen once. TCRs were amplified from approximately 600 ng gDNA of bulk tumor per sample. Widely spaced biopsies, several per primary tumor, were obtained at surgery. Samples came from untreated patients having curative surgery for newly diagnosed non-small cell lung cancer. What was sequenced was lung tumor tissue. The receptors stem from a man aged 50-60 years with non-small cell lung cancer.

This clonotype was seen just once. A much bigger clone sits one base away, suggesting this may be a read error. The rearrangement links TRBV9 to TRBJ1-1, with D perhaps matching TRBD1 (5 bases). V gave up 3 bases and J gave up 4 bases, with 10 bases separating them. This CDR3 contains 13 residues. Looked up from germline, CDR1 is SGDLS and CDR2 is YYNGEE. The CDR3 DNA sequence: TGTGCCAGCAGCGCAAGGGGAAGCACTGAAGCTTTCTTT. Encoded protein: CASSARGSTEAFF.

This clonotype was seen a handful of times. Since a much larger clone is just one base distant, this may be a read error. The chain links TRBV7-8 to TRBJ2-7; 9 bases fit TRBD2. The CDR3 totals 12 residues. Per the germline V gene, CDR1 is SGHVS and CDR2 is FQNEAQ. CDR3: CDSSRGLAEQYF. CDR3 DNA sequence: TGTGACAGCAGCCGCGGACTAGCGGAGCAGTACTTC.

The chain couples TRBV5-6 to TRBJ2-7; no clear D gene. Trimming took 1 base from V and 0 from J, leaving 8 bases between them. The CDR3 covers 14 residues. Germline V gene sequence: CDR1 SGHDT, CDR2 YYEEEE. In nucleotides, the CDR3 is TGTGCCAGCAGCTTGAAGGTTACCTCCTACGAGCAGTACTTC. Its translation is CASSLKVTSYEQYF.

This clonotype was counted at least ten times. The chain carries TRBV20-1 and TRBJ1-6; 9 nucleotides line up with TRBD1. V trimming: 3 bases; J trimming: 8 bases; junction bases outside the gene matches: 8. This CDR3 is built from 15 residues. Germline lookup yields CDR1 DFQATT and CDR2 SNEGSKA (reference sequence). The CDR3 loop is CSASVDRGNHSPLHF. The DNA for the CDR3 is TGCAGTGCTAGCGTAGACAGGGGGAACCATTCACCCCTCCACTTT.

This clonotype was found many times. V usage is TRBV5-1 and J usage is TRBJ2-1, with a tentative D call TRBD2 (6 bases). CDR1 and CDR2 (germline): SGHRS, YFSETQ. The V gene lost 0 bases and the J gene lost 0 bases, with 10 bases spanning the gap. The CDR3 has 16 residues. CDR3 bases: TGCGCCAGCAGCTTGGGCCCGGGGGACTCCTACAATGAGCAGTTCTTC. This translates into CASSLGPGDSYNEQFF.

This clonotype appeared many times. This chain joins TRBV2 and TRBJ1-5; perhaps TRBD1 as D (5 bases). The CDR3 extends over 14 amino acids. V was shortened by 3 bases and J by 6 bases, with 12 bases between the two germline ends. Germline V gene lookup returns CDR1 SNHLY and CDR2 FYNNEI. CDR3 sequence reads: CASSEARGRQPQHF. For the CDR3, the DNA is TGTGCCAGCAGTGAGGCGAGGGGTCGTCAGCCCCAGCATTTT.

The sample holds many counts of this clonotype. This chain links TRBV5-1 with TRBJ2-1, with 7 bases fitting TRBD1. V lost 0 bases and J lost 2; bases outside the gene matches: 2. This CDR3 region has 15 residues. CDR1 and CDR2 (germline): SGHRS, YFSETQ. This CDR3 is CASSLGGQTYNEQFF. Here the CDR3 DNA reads TGCGCCAGCAGCTTGGGGGGACAGACCTACAATGAGCAGTTCTTC.

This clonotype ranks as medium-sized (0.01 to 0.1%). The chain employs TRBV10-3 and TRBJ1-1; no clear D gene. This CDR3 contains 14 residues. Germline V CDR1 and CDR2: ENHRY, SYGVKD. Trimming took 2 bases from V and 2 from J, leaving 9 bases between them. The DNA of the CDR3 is TGTGCCATCAGTGAGCCGGTGGACAACACTGAAGCTTTCTTT. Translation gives CAISEPVDNTEAFF.

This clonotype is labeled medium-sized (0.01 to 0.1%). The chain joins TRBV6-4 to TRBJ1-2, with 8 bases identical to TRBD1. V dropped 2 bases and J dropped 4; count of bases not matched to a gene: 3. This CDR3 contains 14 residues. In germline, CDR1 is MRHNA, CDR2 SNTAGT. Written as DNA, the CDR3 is TGTGCCAGCAGTGACGGACAGGGTGGCTATGGCTACACCTTC. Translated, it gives CASSDGQGGYGYTF.

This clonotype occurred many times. For the CDR3, the DNA is TGCGCCAGCAGCTGGGACAGGGCTGAGACCCAGTACTTC. As protein: CASSWDRAETQYF. The rearrangement uses TRBV5-1 and TRBJ2-5, with 9 bases fitting TRBD1. The length of the CDR3 is 13 residues. The trim removed 3 bases at V and 5 bases at J, leaving 2 bases unmatched. CDR1 and CDR2 (germline): SGHRS, YFSETQ.

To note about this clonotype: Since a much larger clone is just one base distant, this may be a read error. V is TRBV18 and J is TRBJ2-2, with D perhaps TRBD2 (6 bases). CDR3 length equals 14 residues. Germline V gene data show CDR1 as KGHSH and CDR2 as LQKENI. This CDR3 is CASSPLKGSGGLFF. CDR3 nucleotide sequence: TGTGCCAGCTCACCACTAAAAGGGTCCGGGGGGCTGTTTTTT.

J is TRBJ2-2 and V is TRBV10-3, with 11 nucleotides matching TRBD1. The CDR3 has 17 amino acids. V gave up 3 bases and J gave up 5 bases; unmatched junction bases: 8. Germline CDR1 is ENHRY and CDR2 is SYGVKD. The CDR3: CAISDSPDRGRTGELFF. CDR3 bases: TGTGCCATCAGTGATTCACCGGACAGGGGGCGGACCGGGGAGCTGTTTTTT.

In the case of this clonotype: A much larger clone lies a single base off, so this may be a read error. CDR3 region: CASSPRDSAGYEQYF. The CDR3 DNA is TGTGCCAGCAGCCCGAGGGACAGTGCGGGGTACGAGCAGTACTTC. The chain combines TRBV9 with TRBJ2-7; weak D call: TRBD1 (7 bases). This CDR3 comprises 15 residues. Germline CDR1 SGDLS, CDR2 YYNGEE. V shed 4 bases and J shed 4 bases, with 18 bases lying between them.

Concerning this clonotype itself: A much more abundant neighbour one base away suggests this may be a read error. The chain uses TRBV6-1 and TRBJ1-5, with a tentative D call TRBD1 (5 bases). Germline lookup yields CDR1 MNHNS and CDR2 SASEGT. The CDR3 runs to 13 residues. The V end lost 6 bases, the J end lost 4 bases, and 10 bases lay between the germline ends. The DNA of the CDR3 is TGTGCCAGCAGGACATGGGGGAATCAGCCCCAGCATTTT. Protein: CASRTWGNQPQHF.

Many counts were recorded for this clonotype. This CDR3 reads CASSLGHGGDTQYF. The DNA for the CDR3 is TGTGCCAGCAGCTTAGGACACGGTGGAGATACGCAGTATTTT. The chain couples TRBV5-5 to TRBJ2-3; TRBD1 is a possible D gene (5 bases). CDR1 and CDR2 (germline): SGHKS, YYEKEE (reference sequence). This CDR3 is 14 amino acids long. V lost 2 bases to trimming and J lost 5 bases, with 12 bases between them.

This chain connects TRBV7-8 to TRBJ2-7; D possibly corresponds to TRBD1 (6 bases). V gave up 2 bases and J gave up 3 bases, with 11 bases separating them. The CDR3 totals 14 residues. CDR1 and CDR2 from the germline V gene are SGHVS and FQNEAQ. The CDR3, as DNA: TGTGCCAGCAGCTTAAGGGACATGTTCTACGAGCAGTACTTC. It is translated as CASSLRDMFYEQYF.

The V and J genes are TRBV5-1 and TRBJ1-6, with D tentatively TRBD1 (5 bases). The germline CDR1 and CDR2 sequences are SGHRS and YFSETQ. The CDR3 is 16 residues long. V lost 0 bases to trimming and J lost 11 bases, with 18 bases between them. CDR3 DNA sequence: TGCGCCAGCAGCTTGGCCCCGGGACGGGGTTTGGCACCCCTCCACTTT. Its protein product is CASSLAPGRGLAPLHF.

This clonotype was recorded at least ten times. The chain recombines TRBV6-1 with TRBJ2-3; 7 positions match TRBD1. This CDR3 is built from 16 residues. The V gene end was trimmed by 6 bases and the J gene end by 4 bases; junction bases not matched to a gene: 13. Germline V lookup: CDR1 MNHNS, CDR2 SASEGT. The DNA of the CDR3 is TGTGCCAGCAGAAACAGGGGATCCACCTTTGCAGATACGCAGTATTTT. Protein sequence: CASRNRGSTFADTQYF.

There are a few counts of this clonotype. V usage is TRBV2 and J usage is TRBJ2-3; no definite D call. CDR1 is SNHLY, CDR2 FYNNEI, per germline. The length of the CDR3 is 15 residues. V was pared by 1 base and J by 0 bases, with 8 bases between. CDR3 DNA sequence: TGTGCCAGCAGTGAAGGATTTGGTAGCACAGATACGCAGTATTTT. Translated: CASSEGFGSTDTQYF. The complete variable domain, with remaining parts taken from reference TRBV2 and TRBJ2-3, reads EPEVTQTPSHQVTQMGQEVILRCVPISNHLYFYWYRQILGQKVEFLVSFYNNEISEKSEIFDDQFSVERPDGSNFTLKIRSTKLEDSAMYFCASSEGFGSTDTQYFGPGTRLTVL.

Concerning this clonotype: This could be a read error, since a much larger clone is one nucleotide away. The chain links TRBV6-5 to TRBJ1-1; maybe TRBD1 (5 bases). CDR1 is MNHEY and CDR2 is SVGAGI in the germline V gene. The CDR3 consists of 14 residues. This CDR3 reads CASCYKIATAEAFF. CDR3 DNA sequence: TGTGCCAGCTGTTATAAGATTGCGACAGCTGAAGCTTTCTTT.

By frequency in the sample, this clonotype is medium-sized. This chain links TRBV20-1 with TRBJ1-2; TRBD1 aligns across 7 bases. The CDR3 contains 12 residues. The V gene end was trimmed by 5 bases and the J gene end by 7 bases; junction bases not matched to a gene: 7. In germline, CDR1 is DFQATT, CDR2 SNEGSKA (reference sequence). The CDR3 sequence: CSAGTGAAGYTF. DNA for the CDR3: TGCAGTGCTGGAACAGGGGCGGCTGGCTACACCTTC.

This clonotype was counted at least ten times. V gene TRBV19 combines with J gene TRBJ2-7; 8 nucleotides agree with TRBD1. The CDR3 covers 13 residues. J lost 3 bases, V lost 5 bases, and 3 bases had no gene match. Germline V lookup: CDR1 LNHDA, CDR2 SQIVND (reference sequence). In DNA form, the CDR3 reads TGTGCCAGTAGTGCGGGACAGGACTACGAGCAGTACTTC. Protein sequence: CASSAGQDYEQYF.

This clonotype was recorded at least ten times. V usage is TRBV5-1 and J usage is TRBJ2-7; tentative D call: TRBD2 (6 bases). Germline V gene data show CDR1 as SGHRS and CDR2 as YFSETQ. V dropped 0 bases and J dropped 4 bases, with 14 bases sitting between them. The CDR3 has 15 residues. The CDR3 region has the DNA TGCGCCAGCAGCTTGGAACTAGCCGGTACTTACGAGCAGTACTTC. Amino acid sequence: CASSLELAGTYEQYF.

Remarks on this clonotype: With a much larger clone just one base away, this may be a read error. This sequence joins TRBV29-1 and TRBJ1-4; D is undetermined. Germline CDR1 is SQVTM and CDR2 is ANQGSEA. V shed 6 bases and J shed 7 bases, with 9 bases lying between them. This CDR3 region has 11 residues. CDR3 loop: CSVRQTEKLFF. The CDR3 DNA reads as TGCAGCGTAAGGCAGACTGAAAAACTGTTTTTT.

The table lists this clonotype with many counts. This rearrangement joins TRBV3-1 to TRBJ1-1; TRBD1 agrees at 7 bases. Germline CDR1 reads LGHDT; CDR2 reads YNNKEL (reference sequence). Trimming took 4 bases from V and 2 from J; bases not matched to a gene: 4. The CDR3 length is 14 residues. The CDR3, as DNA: TGTGCCAGCAGCCTTCGGACAGGAAACACTGAAGCTTTCTTT. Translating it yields CASSLRTGNTEAFF.

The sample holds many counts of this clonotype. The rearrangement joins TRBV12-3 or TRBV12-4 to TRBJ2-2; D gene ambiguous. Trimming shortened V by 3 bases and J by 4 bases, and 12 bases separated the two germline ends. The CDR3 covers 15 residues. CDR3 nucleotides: TGTGCCAGCAGTTTGAAGGTAACACCCACCGGGGAGCTGTTTTTT. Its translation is CASSLKVTPTGELFF.

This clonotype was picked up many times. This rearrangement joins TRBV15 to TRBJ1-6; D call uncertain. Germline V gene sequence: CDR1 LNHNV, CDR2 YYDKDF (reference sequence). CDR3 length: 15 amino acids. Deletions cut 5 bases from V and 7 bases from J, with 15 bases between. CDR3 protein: CATSSQTAQNSPLHF. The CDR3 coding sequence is TGTGCCACCAGCTCTCAGACGGCTCAGAATTCACCCCTCCACTTT.

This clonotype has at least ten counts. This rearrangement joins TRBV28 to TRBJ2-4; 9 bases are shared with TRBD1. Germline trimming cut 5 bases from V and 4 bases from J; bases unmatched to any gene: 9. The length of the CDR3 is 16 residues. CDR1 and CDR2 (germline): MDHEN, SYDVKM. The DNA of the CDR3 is TGTGCCAGCAGTCCCCCCACCGGGACAGGGAAAAACATTCAGTACTTC. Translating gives CASSPPTGTGKNIQYF.

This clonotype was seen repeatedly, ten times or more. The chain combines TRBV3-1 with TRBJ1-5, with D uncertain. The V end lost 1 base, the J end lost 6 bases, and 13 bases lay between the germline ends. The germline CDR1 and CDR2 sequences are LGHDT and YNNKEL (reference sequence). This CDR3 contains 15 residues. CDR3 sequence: CASSQGFRAVQPQHF. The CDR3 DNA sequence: TGTGCCAGCAGCCAAGGTTTTAGGGCTGTTCAGCCCCAGCATTTT.

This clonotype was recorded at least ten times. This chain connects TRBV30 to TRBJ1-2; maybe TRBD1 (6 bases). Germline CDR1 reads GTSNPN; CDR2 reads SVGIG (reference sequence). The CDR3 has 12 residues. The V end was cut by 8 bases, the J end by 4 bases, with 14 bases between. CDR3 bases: TGTGCCGGGGGGCCGGGTAGCTATGGCTACACCTTC. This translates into CAGGPGSYGYTF.

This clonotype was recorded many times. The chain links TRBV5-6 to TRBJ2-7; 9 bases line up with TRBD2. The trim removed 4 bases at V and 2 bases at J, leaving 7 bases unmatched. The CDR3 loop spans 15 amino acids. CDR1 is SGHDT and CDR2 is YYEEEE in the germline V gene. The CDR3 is CASSAGAGGPYEQYF. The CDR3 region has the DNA TGTGCCAGCAGCGCGGGGGCGGGGGGGCCCTACGAGCAGTACTTC.

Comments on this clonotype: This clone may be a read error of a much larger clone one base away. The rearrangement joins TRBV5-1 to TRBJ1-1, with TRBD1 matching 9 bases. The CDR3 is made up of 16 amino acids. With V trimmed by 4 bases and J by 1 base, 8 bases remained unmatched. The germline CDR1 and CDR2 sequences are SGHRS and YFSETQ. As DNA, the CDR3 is TGCGCCAGCAGCATCCTCGGGACAGGGACGAACACTGAAGCTTTCTTT. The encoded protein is CASSILGTGTNTEAFF.